The T cell receptor (beta chain) under discussion was sequenced for a study of blood T cells in healthy people across ages. About the study: Template switching picked up about one barcoded beta molecule for each two T cells. Regarding the study as a whole: Measured against age, TCR beta diversity per million T cells decreased in a roughly linear manner.

Together with a sample-barcoded 5' primer, a J-beta primer mix was included in a second PCR lasting 7 to 11 cycles. TCRdb itself ran the 5' RACE reads through MiXCR, one entry per CDR3 protein. The sample lists some 900,000 distinct CDR3 sequences; roughly 50% were seen once. Regarding this clonotype: As yet, its antigen is unknown. Germline is not matched at one junction end, which may reflect a read error.

Each donor supplied roughly 10 milliliters of peripheral blood. Samples each yielded at least 6 micrograms of total RNA. The CDR3 consists of 14 residues. Germline V gene sequence: CDR1 DFQATT, CDR2 SNEGSKA (reference sequence). This sequence was found in a man under 40 in good health. Sequencing was done on a sample of blood. The V call is TRBV20-1, the J call TRBJ2-1; 9 nucleotides align to TRBD1. In DNA form, the CDR3 reads TGCAGTGTAAACTACAGGGGGCGGGGCAATGAACAGTTCTTC. Translating gives CSVNYRGRGNEQFF.